The 20 T cell receptor beta chains presented below share a single source sample, sequenced in a study of cytomegalovirus exposure and HLA in healthy donors. PCR amplification relied on 60 Vbeta primers (plus 13 Jbeta primers). Clones were read by immunoSEQ multiplex PCR, and TCRdb kept only the in-frame ones, dropping some. Here the sample table reports fewer than 70,000 clones. Sequencing was performed on PBMCs. The receptors shown here come from a woman between 18 and 29 years old in good health and CMV-seronegative.

This clone shows up as medium-sized by frequency. J is TRBJ2-3 and V is TRBV6-4; TRBD2 matches at 9 bases. Trimming removed 4 bases from V and 1 base from J; junction bases left unmatched: 0. This CDR3 spans 14 amino acids. The germline gives CDR1 MRHNA, CDR2 SNTAGT. CDR3 in amino acids: CASSGTSGTDTQYF. The CDR3 DNA reads TGTGCCAGCAGTGGGACTAGCGGCACAGATACGCAGTATTTT.

The chain has TRBV6-5 and TRBJ1-1; D ambiguous. The germline V and J ends were trimmed by 0 bases and 1 base, with 9 bases remaining between them. The CDR3 runs to 15 residues. CDR1 MNHEY and CDR2 SVGAGI come from the germline V gene. The CDR3 reads CASSYSAGGNTEAFF. The CDR3 bases are TGTGCCAGCAGTTACTCCGCAGGAGGGAACACTGAAGCTTTCTTT.

V and J are TRBV18 and TRBJ2-3, with 8 nucleotides matching TRBD2. The V gene end was trimmed by 3 bases and the J gene end by 4 bases; junction bases not matched to a gene: 6. The CDR3 totals 15 residues. Germline V gives CDR1 KGHSH, CDR2 LQKENI. CDR3 protein: CASSPQSGGADTQYF. The CDR3 DNA sequence: TGTGCCAGCTCACCCCAAAGCGGGGGAGCAGATACGCAGTATTTT.

The rearrangement joins TRBV4-1 to TRBJ2-7; tentative D call: TRBD2 (6 bases). The CDR3 length is 13 residues. Looked up from germline, CDR1 is MGHRA and CDR2 is YSYEKL. The V and J ends lost 1 base and 12 bases respectively, with 16 bases between them. The CDR3 loop reads CASSQGERERAYF. CDR3 DNA sequence: TGCGCCAGCAGCCAAGGGGAACGGGAGAGGGCGTACTTC.

V and J are TRBV7-9 and TRBJ2-7, with TRBD2 matching 12 bases. The CDR3 runs to 15 residues. CDR1 and CDR2 (germline): SEHNR, FQNEAQ (reference sequence). The ends lost 4 bases at V and 5 bases at J; junction bases unmatched: 6. The CDR3: CASSYRLAGDHEQYF. CDR3 DNA: TGTGCCAGCAGCTACCGACTAGCGGGAGACCACGAGCAGTACTTC.

The chain is built from TRBV5-1 and TRBJ1-1, with a possible D match to TRBD1 (6 bases). V dropped 5 bases and J dropped 1 base, with 15 bases sitting between them. The germline CDR1 and CDR2 sequences are SGHRS and YFSETQ. CDR3 length: 15 amino acids. CDR3 protein: CASRNTAGANTEAFF. DNA for the CDR3: TGCGCCAGCAGGAATACGGCGGGGGCGAACACTGAAGCTTTCTTT.

The chain is built from TRBV6-5 and TRBJ2-1; 10 bases match TRBD1. V lost 5 bases, J lost 8 bases, and 6 bases stayed unmatched. Germline CDR1 and CDR2: MNHEY and SVGAGI. The CDR3 length is 14 residues. CDR3 nucleotides: TGTGCCAGCAGTCCCGGGACAGGGGAGGATGAGCAGTTCTTC. It is translated as CASSPGTGEDEQFF.

The chain combines TRBV7-9 with TRBJ1-2; a possible D gene is TRBD1 (6 bases). CDR3 length: 16 amino acids. Trimming took off 3 bases at V and 4 bases at J, with 18 bases between the two ends. Germline lookup yields CDR1 SEHNR and CDR2 FQNEAQ (reference sequence). CDR3 nucleotide sequence: TGTGCCAGCAGCTTCCCAGGGGCCGGGGCTGGCTATGGCTACACCTTC. Translated: CASSFPGAGAGYGYTF.

The chain carries TRBV30 and TRBJ1-2; D remains unclear. V was clipped by 0 bases and J by 7 bases, with 6 bases between them. CDR1 and CDR2 (germline): GTSNPN, SVGIG (reference sequence). The CDR3 has 11 residues. The CDR3 bases are TGTGCCTGGAGTGTATCCGGTGGCTACACCTTC. Its protein is CAWSVSGGYTF.

V usage is TRBV15 and J usage is TRBJ2-3, with 8 nucleotides matching TRBD2. Losses at the gene ends were 1 base for V and 2 bases for J; bases not matched to a gene: 2. The germline V gene encodes CDR1 LNHNV and CDR2 YYDKDF (reference sequence). The CDR3 totals 15 residues. The DNA for the CDR3 is TGTGCCACCAGCAGAGGTAGCGGGGACACAGATACGCAGTATTTT. It translates to CATSRGSGDTDTQYF.

This chain links TRBV14 with TRBJ2-1, with D maybe TRBD2 (5 bases). Germline-derived CDR1 and CDR2 are SGHDN and FVKESK. The CDR3 contains 16 residues. The V and J ends lost 4 bases and 4 bases respectively, with 17 bases between them. CDR3 sequence: CASSPFSGAGYNEQFF. The CDR3 nucleotides read TGTGCCAGCAGCCCGTTCAGCGGAGCCGGGTACAATGAGCAGTTCTTC.

This chain uses TRBV7-9 with TRBJ2-7, with D possibly TRBD1 on 8 matching bases. Germline CDR1 is SEHNR and CDR2 is FQNEAQ (reference sequence). V shed 5 bases and J shed 3 bases, with 17 bases lying between them. The CDR3 length is 15 residues. CDR3 nucleotide sequence: TGTGCCAGCAGCGCCCTGACAGGGGACTACTACGAGCAGTACTTC. This gives the protein CASSALTGDYYEQYF.

J is TRBJ2-1 and V is TRBV30; 7 bases map to TRBD1. CDR1 is GTSNPN, CDR2 SVGIG, per germline (reference sequence). The CDR3 consists of 13 residues. The V segment lost 6 bases and the J segment 4 bases; nucleotides outside the gene matches: 6. The CDR3 DNA is TGTGCCTGCCGACAGGGCGGGTACAATGAGCAGTTCTTC. Protein product: CACRQGGYNEQFF.

The gene calls are TRBV5-1 and TRBJ2-7, with a weak D call TRBD1 (6 bases). The CDR3 extends over 15 amino acids. From germline, CDR1 is SGHRS and CDR2 YFSETQ. V lost 0 bases and J lost 2, with 12 bases in between. CDR3 sequence reads: CASSLVVGGAYEQYF. The CDR3 DNA reads TGCGCCAGCAGCTTGGTGGTTGGGGGCGCCTACGAGCAGTACTTC.

The rearrangement links TRBV7-3 to TRBJ2-1, with TRBD2 identical over 9 bases. The V segment lost 6 bases and the J segment 6 bases; nucleotides outside the gene matches: 9. The CDR3 is 15 amino acids. The germline gives CDR1 SGHTA, CDR2 FQGTGA. The CDR3 sequence: CASSPVAGVANEQFF. The CDR3 nucleotides are TGTGCCAGCAGTCCCGTAGCGGGAGTGGCCAATGAGCAGTTCTTC.

The chain joins TRBV19 to TRBJ2-7; D is ambiguous. With 6 bases removed from V and 1 base from J, the gap between germline ends came to 7 bases. Germline CDR1 and CDR2: LNHDA and SQIVND (reference sequence). This CDR3 is 12 amino acids long. The CDR3 loop reads CASSPGSYEQYF. DNA for the CDR3: TGTGCCAGTAGCCCCGGGTCCTACGAGCAGTACTTC.

The chain combines TRBV30 with TRBJ2-3; 7 nucleotides match TRBD2. The V and J ends lost 5 bases and 1 base, in that order; junction bases with no gene match: 9. The germline V gene has CDR1 GTSNPN and CDR2 SVGIG (reference sequence). The CDR3 spans 15 residues. CDR3 protein: CAWGEGFKGTDTQYF. CDR3 coding DNA: TGTGCCTGGGGGGAGGGGTTTAAGGGCACAGATACGCAGTATTTT.

CDR3 bases: TGTGCCTGGAGTCCAGGGCCTTACAATCAGCCCCAGCATTTT. Translation: CAWSPGPYNQPQHF. The chain couples TRBV30 to TRBJ1-5; possibly TRBD1 for D (5 bases). Trimming took 2 bases from V and 3 from J, leaving 11 bases between them. Germline lookup yields CDR1 GTSNPN and CDR2 SVGIG (reference sequence). This CDR3 contains 14 residues.

The chain is built from TRBV7-2 and TRBJ2-1; 7 nucleotides align to TRBD2. The V gene's germline CDR1 is SGHTA and CDR2 FQGNSA. The trim removed 1 base at V and 7 bases at J, leaving 7 bases unmatched. CDR3 size: 15 residues. CDR3 in DNA: TGTGCCAGCAGCTTAGATTGGAACGGGGGGAATGAGCAGTTCTTC. It is translated as CASSLDWNGGNEQFF. Complete variable domain (other parts from reference TRBV7-2 and TRBJ2-1): GAGVSQSPSNKVTEKGKDVELRCDPISGHTALYWYRQSLGQGLEFLIYFQGNSAPDKSGLPSDRFSAERTGGSVSTLTIQRTQQEDSAVYLCASSLDWNGGNEQFFGPGTRLTVL.

The genes are TRBV9 and TRBJ1-5; D gene uncertain. The CDR3 contains 13 residues. Trimming cost V 0 bases and J 7 bases, with 8 bases left between them. Germline lookup yields CDR1 SGDLS and CDR2 YYNGEE. The CDR3 is CASSVDPIQPQHF. The CDR3 coding sequence is TGTGCCAGCAGCGTAGACCCTATCCAGCCCCAGCATTTT.